This T cell receptor (beta chain) came from a study of blood T cell repertoires in COVID-19. Study-wide context: T cells, B-cell-depleted T cells, or PBMCs supplied cDNA or gDNA.

Original methodology: Estimation of nucleated cell counts relied on the amplification of reference gene primers. TCRdb's copy holds only in-frame clones and misses some; the assay was immunoSEQ multiplex PCR. V and J calls and clone size are copied from that table; D and trimming were computed from the DNA. The sample has 70,000 to 95,000 clones, 88% seen once. This CDR3 comprises 14 residues. J lost 4 bases, V lost 7 bases, and 8 bases had no gene match. Germline V gene lookup returns CDR1 ENHRY and CDR2 SYGVKD. The source material was peripheral blood. The rearrangement uses TRBV10-3 and TRBJ2-5; 8 bases are a match to TRBD1. The TCR sequence derives from a woman older than 75 with acute or convalescent COVID-19. The CDR3, as DNA: TGTGCCATCAAAGACGGACAGGGTTTAGAGACCCAGTACTTC. Translated, it gives CAIKDGQGLETQYF.